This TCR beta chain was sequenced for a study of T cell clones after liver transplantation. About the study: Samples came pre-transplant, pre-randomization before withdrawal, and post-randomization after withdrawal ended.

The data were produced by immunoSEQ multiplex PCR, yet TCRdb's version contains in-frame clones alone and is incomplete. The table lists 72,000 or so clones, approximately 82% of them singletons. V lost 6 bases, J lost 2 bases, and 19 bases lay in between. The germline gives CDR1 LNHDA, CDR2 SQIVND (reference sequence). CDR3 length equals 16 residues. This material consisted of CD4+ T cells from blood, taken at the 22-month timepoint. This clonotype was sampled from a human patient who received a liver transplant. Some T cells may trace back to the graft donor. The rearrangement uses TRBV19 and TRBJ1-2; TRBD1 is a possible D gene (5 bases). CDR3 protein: CASRTGPGPKNYGYTF. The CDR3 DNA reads TGTGCCAGTAGAACCGGCCCAGGGCCTAAAAACTATGGCTACACCTTC.